This TCR beta chain appears in the sequencing data of a study of cytomegalovirus exposure and HLA in healthy donors. Vbeta (60) and Jbeta (13) primers were used in the PCR. Method: immunoSEQ multiplex PCR; TCRdb's copy keeps in-frame clones and lacks some. The table lists 130,000 to 150,000 clones, 70% to 80% of them singletons. Germline loops: CDR1 MGHRA, CDR2 YSYEKL. The J segment lost 7 bases and the V segment lost 4 bases, leaving 9 bases of the junction unmatched. CDR3 length: 18 residues. This chain joins TRBV4-1 and TRBJ2-2; 16 bases are a match to TRBD2. The clonotype originates from a young man in good health and CMV-seronegative. Sequencing was carried out using PBMCs. In DNA form, the CDR3 reads TGCGCCAGCAGCCCGGGACTAGCGGGAGGGCCGAGGGACGGGGAGCTGTTTTTT. This encodes CASSPGLAGGPRDGELFF.